This TCR beta chain was recovered during a study of T cells in tumors after PD-1 blockade. Study summary: Either cemiplimab 350 mg every 2 weeks or pembrolizumab 200 mg every 3 weeks was given.

Assay used: immunoSEQ multiplex PCR; TCRdb lists only in-frame clones, some missing. The sample records about 59,000 clones, about four fifths being singletons. Notes on this clone: Its specificity is not known.

This CDR3 comprises 16 residues. Germline CDR1 is KGHSH and CDR2 is LQKENI. V lost 2 bases to trimming and J lost 0 bases; unmatched junction nucleotides: 4. Overall study findings and caveats: Peripheral recruitment is suggested, as some novel exhausted tumor clones were in pre-treatment blood.

The chain links TRBV18 to TRBJ2-1, with TRBD1 matching 7 bases. The TCR originated in a human donor with basal cell carcinoma. The sequencing used PBMCs, collected before anti-PD-1 treatment. This CDR3 reads CASSPIRDSSYNEQFF. CDR3 DNA: TGTGCCAGCTCACCAATCCGGGACAGCTCCTACAATGAGCAGTTCTTC.